The next 25 T cell receptor beta chains were all read from a single sample in a study of T cell responses to AZD1222 COVID-19 vaccine. The data were produced by immunoSEQ multiplex PCR, yet TCRdb's version contains in-frame clones alone and is incomplete. Counted here are about 97,000 clones, roughly 90% occurring once; the ten biggest clones make up less than 3.5%. Material: peripheral blood, obtained on day 0 of AZD1222 vaccination. The receptors shown here come from an adult in good health.

The chain carries TRBV7-9 and TRBJ1-2; D is unclear. This CDR3 is 13 amino acids long. The V gene lost 1 base and the J gene lost 0 bases, with 3 bases spanning the gap. CDR1 SEHNR and CDR2 FQNEAQ come from the germline V gene (reference sequence). CDR3 protein: CASSLDTNYGYTF. The CDR3 DNA is TGTGCCAGCAGCTTAGACACTAACTATGGCTACACCTTC.

The chain uses TRBV29-1 and TRBJ2-7; 8 bases are a match to TRBD1. Per the germline V gene, CDR1 is SQVTM and CDR2 is ANQGSEA. There are 15 residues in the CDR3. The V and J ends lost 0 bases and 2 bases, in that order; junction bases with no gene match: 6. In DNA, the CDR3 is TGCAGCGTTGAAGATCGGGACAGGAGTCCCTACGAGCAGTACTTC. Encoded protein: CSVEDRDRSPYEQYF.

Only one count was recorded for this clone. The CDR3 sequence is CASSDYTDTQYF. In DNA form, the CDR3 reads TGTGCCAGCAGCGACTACACAGATACGCAGTATTTT. The genes are TRBV7-9 and TRBJ2-3, with D maybe TRBD2 (5 bases). Trimming removed 5 bases from V and 2 bases from J, with 5 bases in between. The CDR3 loop spans 12 amino acids. CDR1 SEHNR and CDR2 FQNEAQ come from the germline V gene (reference sequence).

V and J are TRBV7-8 and TRBJ1-1, with D hard to call. Trimming removed 1 base from V and 3 bases from J, with 12 bases in between. From germline, CDR1 is SGHVS and CDR2 FQNEAQ. This CDR3 is 15 amino acids long. CDR3: CASSLVADSDTEAFF. The CDR3 bases are TGTGCCAGCAGCTTAGTGGCAGACTCGGACACTGAAGCTTTCTTT.

This chain uses TRBV7-9 with TRBJ1-1; D uncertain. With 6 bases removed from V and 1 base from J, the gap between germline ends came to 9 bases. This CDR3 region has 13 residues. Germline-derived CDR1 and CDR2 are SEHNR and FQNEAQ (reference sequence). The CDR3 nucleotides are TGTGCCAGCAGGAGGGAACCGAACACTGAAGCTTTCTTT. Translating it yields CASRREPNTEAFF.

This clone came up a few times. This chain joins TRBV28 and TRBJ2-7, with D maybe TRBD1 (5 bases). Per germline, CDR1 MDHEN and CDR2 SYDVKM. This CDR3 contains 14 residues. V lost 6 bases, J lost 3 bases, and 15 bases lay in between. This chain's CDR3 is CASSGAGISYEQYF. Written as DNA, the CDR3 is TGTGCCAGCAGCGGAGCAGGGATAAGCTACGAGCAGTACTTC. Full variable domain (remainder filled in from reference TRBV28 and TRBJ2-7): DVKVTQSSRYLVKRTGEKVFLECVQDMDHENMFWYRQDPGLGLRLIYFSYDVKMKEKGDIPEGYSVSREKKERFSLILESASTNQTSMYLCASSGAGISYEQYFGPGTRLTVT.

The rearrangement links TRBV29-1 to TRBJ1-3; D call uncertain. CDR1 is SQVTM and CDR2 is ANQGSEA in the germline V gene. V lost 4 bases to trimming and J lost 3 bases, with 10 bases between them. The CDR3 covers 13 residues. The CDR3 DNA is TGCAGCGTTGGCACAGCCCTTGGAAACACCATATATTTT. Translation: CSVGTALGNTIYF. The full variable domain, rest sourced from reference TRBV29-1 and TRBJ1-3, is SAVISQKPSRDICQRGTSLTIQCQVDSQVTMMFWYRQQPGQSLTLIATANQGSEATYESGFVIDKFPISRPNLTFSTLTVSNMSPEDSSIYLCSVGTALGNTIYFGEGSWLTVV.

In its sample, this clone was seen a few times. This chain connects TRBV7-9 to TRBJ2-7; the D is unclear. The CDR3 is 14 residues long. V was cut by 0 bases and J by 7 bases, with 13 bases left in between. From germline, CDR1 is SEHNR and CDR2 FQNEAQ (reference sequence). The CDR3 sequence: CASSLALGHGEQYF. In DNA, the CDR3 is TGTGCCAGCAGCTTAGCATTGGGTCACGGAGAGCAGTACTTC.

The CDR3 DNA reads as TGTGCCTGGAGTGTCTCAGGGGTTTTCGCTGAAGCTTTCTTT. Translated: CAWSVSGVFAEAFF. The V call is TRBV30, the J call TRBJ1-1, with D maybe TRBD1 (6 bases). The CDR3 covers 14 residues. Germline assignment: CDR1 GTSNPN and CDR2 SVGIG (reference sequence). V gave up 0 bases and J gave up 6 bases, with 14 bases separating them.

The chain has TRBV7-8 and TRBJ1-2, with 8 bases lining up with TRBD1. Germline V lookup: CDR1 SGHVS, CDR2 FQNEAQ. This CDR3 spans 16 amino acids. The V gene end was trimmed by 5 bases and the J gene end by 4 bases; junction bases not matched to a gene: 12. Written as DNA, the CDR3 is TGTGCCAGCAGCAATCGTTATACAGGGGGAGGCTATGGCTACACCTTC. Translated, it gives CASSNRYTGGGYGYTF. The full variable domain, in which reference TRBV7-8 and TRBJ1-2 provide the parts outside the CDR3, is GAGVSQSPRYKVAKRGQDVALRCDPISGHVSLFWYQQALGQGPEFLTYFQNEAQLDKSGLPSDRFFAERPEGSVSTLKIQRTQQEDSAVYLCASSNRYTGGGYGYTFGSGTRLTVV.

CDR3 region: CAWTLQGNTIYF. The CDR3 DNA sequence: TGTGCCTGGACCTTACAAGGAAACACCATATATTTT. The V gene is TRBV30, the J gene TRBJ1-3; no firm D call. The germline V gene has CDR1 GTSNPN and CDR2 SVGIG (reference sequence). V was trimmed by 4 bases and J by 4 bases, leaving 8 bases between them. CDR3 length: 12 amino acids.

This rearrangement joins TRBV18 to TRBJ1-6; 9 nucleotides agree with TRBD1. Germline V gives CDR1 KGHSH, CDR2 LQKENI. V dropped 3 bases and J dropped 5; count of bases not matched to a gene: 2. The CDR3 consists of 15 residues. CDR3: CASSPGTGNNSPLHF. The CDR3 DNA reads as TGTGCCAGCTCACCTGGGACAGGGAATAATTCACCCCTCCACTTT.

The chain recombines TRBV6-6 with TRBJ2-7, with 12 bases matching TRBD2. V dropped 10 bases and J dropped 0; count of bases not matched to a gene: 7. In germline, CDR1 is MNHNY, CDR2 SVGAGI (reference sequence). The CDR3 extends over 15 amino acids. The chain's CDR3 is CATTSGGQSSYEQYF. The CDR3 DNA sequence: TGTGCCACCACTAGCGGGGGGCAGAGCTCCTACGAGCAGTACTTC.

The rearrangement uses TRBV4-2 and TRBJ2-5, with D possibly called TRBD1 or TRBD2 (5 bases each). Trimming stripped 1 base from V and 7 bases from J, with 19 bases between. Germline values: CDR1 LGHNA, CDR2 YNFKEQ. This CDR3 is built from 16 residues. The CDR3 spells CASSQGRQLTQGTQYF. The CDR3 region has the DNA TGTGCCAGCAGCCAAGGGAGGCAGCTCACCCAGGGGACCCAGTACTTC.

J is TRBJ1-4 and V is TRBV11-1, with D possibly TRBD1 on 6 matching bases. The germline V gene encodes CDR1 SGHAT and CDR2 FQDESV (reference sequence). With 8 bases removed from V and 8 bases from J, the gap between germline ends came to 15 bases. The CDR3 is 13 amino acids. The chain's CDR3 is CASSRGASEKLFF. The CDR3 nucleotides are TGTGCCAGCTCGAGGGGGGCATCGGAAAAACTGTTTTTT.

The chain links TRBV19 to TRBJ2-3; D is ambiguous. The germline V gene encodes CDR1 LNHDA and CDR2 SQIVND (reference sequence). Trimming shortened V by 4 bases and J by 3 bases, and 11 bases separated the two germline ends. There are 14 residues in the CDR3. The CDR3 region has the DNA TGTGCCAGTAGTACGTTTGAAGGGACAGATACGCAGTATTTT. This encodes CASSTFEGTDTQYF.

This clone was counted once. The chain carries TRBV24-1 and TRBJ2-5; 7 positions match TRBD2. In germline, CDR1 is KGHDR, CDR2 SFDVKD. The CDR3 consists of 16 residues. V lost 3 bases to trimming and J lost 4 bases; unmatched junction nucleotides: 10. CDR3 loop: CATSDALRGGVETQYF. CDR3 DNA sequence: TGTGCCACCAGTGATGCCTTGCGGGGAGGGGTAGAGACCCAGTACTTC.

This rearrangement joins TRBV28 to TRBJ1-3; no firm D call. Per germline, CDR1 MDHEN and CDR2 SYDVKM. The CDR3 extends over 17 amino acids. V was cut by 7 bases and J by 0 bases, with 19 bases left in between. The CDR3: CASTPAWGTSSGNTIYF. CDR3 DNA: TGTGCCAGCACTCCTGCCTGGGGAACCTCCTCTGGAAACACCATATATTTT.

The table lists this clone with a count of one. The chain couples TRBV7-2 to TRBJ2-4; D not resolved. The germline gives CDR1 SGHTA, CDR2 FQGNSA. CDR3 size: 13 residues. Trimming took 3 bases from V and 5 from J, leaving 8 bases between them. CDR3 bases: TGTGCCAGCAGCTTGGGTACCGAAAACATTCAGTACTTC. Translating it yields CASSLGTENIQYF.

The chain links TRBV27 to TRBJ2-6; D is perhaps TRBD1 (6 bases). The V end was cut by 6 bases, the J end by 0 bases, with 21 bases between. The CDR3 has 19 residues. The germline gives CDR1 MNHEY, CDR2 SMNVEV (reference sequence). The CDR3, as DNA: TGTGCCAGCAGCGAAGTTAAGACAGGAATCCTCTCTGGGGCCAACGTCCTGACTTTC. Translation gives CASSEVKTGILSGANVLTF.

The sample holds one count of this clone. The chain recombines TRBV29-1 with TRBJ2-5; D not resolved. Germline assignment: CDR1 SQVTM and CDR2 ANQGSEA. The CDR3 runs 11 residues. V shed 2 bases and J shed 9 bases, with 10 bases lying between them. CDR3 protein: CSVELRISQYF. In DNA, the CDR3 is TGCAGCGTTGAACTACGTATATCCCAGTACTTC.

J is TRBJ2-5 and V is TRBV3-1 (or the pseudogene TRBV3-2); 11 nucleotides agree with TRBD2. This CDR3 has 14 amino acids. V was pared by 8 bases and J by 5 bases, with 7 bases of the junction left unmatched. CDR1 and CDR2 from the germline V gene are LGHDT and YNNKEL (reference sequence). The CDR3 nucleotides are TGTGCCAGCCGGTCTAGCGGGGGGCTGGAGACCCAGTACTTC. Protein product: CASRSSGGLETQYF.

The V gene is TRBV10-3, the J gene TRBJ1-2; D not certain. V was shortened by 6 bases and J by 6 bases, with 20 bases between the two germline ends. Germline V lookup: CDR1 ENHRY, CDR2 SYGVKD. CDR3 length: 15 amino acids. DNA for the CDR3: TGTGCCATCAGAACCGGGCTCACCGACGGGAATGGCTACACCTTC. This sequence encodes CAIRTGLTDGNGYTF.

The V call is TRBV29-1, the J call TRBJ1-1; TRBD1 is a possible D gene (6 bases). This CDR3 is built from 13 residues. CDR1 is SQVTM, CDR2 ANQGSEA, per germline. The ends were cut back, 3 bases at V and 4 bases at J, with 12 bases in the middle. The CDR3 DNA sequence: TGCAGCGTTGATAAAGGGGGAGGCACTGAAGCTTTCTTT. Protein: CSVDKGGGTEAFF.

The count of this clone is one. This chain connects TRBV30 to TRBJ2-6; D is tentatively TRBD1 or TRBD2 (6 bases each). CDR3 length equals 19 residues. Trimming removed 0 bases at V and 0 bases at J, with 18 bases between. CDR1 GTSNPN and CDR2 SVGIG come from the germline V gene (reference sequence). In nucleotides, the CDR3 is TGTGCCTGGAGTGTAGATTCAGGGGACTTTTTCTCTGGGGCCAACGTCCTGACTTTC. As protein: CAWSVDSGDFFSGANVLTF. The whole variable domain, remainder taken from reference TRBV30 and TRBJ2-6, is SQTIHQWPATLVQPVGSPLSLECTVEGTSNPNLYWYRQAAGRGLQLLFYSVGIGQISSEVPQNLSASRPQDRQFILSSKKLLLSDSGFYLCAWSVDSGDFFSGANVLTFGAGSRLTVL.